The sequence of this T cell receptor (beta chain) was determined in a study of blood T cell repertoires in COVID-19. Across the whole study: PBMCs, B-cell-depleted T cells, or T cells provided the cDNA or gDNA that made up the material.

The CDR3 has 16 residues. Germline assignment: CDR1 PRHDT and CDR2 FYEKMQ (reference sequence). The V and J ends lost 5 bases and 2 bases respectively, with 18 bases between them. The table came from immunoSEQ multiplex PCR; TCRdb's copy has only in-frame clones and leaves some out. The sample lists around 310,000 clones, 88% occurring once. The sample taken for sequencing was PBMCs or T cells enriched from blood (not recorded which). The chain has TRBV13 and TRBJ2-5; possibly TRBD1 for D (6 bases). This TCR was sampled from a man aged 25 to 45 who had recovered from COVID-19. The CDR3 DNA is TGTGCCAGCAGCCCACTCGCCCTACAGGGACAAGAGACCCAGTACTTC. Amino acids: CASSPLALQGQETQYF.